These 25 T cell receptor beta chains originate from one sample sequenced in a study of graft-versus-host responses after intestinal transplantation. No cognate antigen is known for these TCRs. Using immunoSEQ multiplex PCR, the repertoire was profiled, and TCRdb retains in-frame clones only, with some absent. The table has more than 100,000 clones, about 95% seen once. Material: unstimulated CD8+ T cells sorted from spleen or lymph node cells, obtained before intestinal transplant. The source of these receptors is a human donor who received an intestinal transplant.

In this sample, this clone turned up a few times. The V call is TRBV4-2, the J call TRBJ2-2; D possibly corresponds to TRBD1 (6 bases). V shed 0 bases and J shed 1 base, with 9 bases lying between them. The CDR3 consists of 16 residues. Germline V gene sequence: CDR1 LGHNA, CDR2 YNFKEQ. The CDR3 protein is CASSQEKGQNTGELFF. CDR3 DNA: TGTGCCAGCAGCCAAGAGAAGGGACAGAACACCGGGGAGCTGTTTTTT.

CDR3 in DNA: TGTGCCAGCAGCGCCGAAGGAGGCGGGAGGTGGGCTAAGCAGTACTTC. Encoded protein: CASSAEGGGRWAKQYF. The V call is TRBV9, the J call TRBJ2-7; TRBD2 agrees at 8 bases. With V trimmed by 3 bases and J by 8 bases, 16 bases remained unmatched. The CDR3 is 16 amino acids. The germline CDR1 and CDR2 sequences are SGDLS and YYNGEE.

The chain carries TRBV28 and TRBJ2-1; D is perhaps TRBD2 (5 bases). Per germline, CDR1 MDHEN and CDR2 SYDVKM. The length of the CDR3 is 11 residues. V was clipped by 7 bases and J by 9 bases, with 10 bases between them. The chain's CDR3 is CASNLAGEQFF. As DNA, the CDR3 is TGTGCCAGCAATCTAGCTGGTGAGCAGTTCTTC.

This chain uses TRBV19 with TRBJ1-1, with TRBD1 as a possible D gene (6 bases). The CDR3 has 15 residues. Per the germline V gene, CDR1 is LNHDA and CDR2 is SQIVND (reference sequence). V was shortened by 7 bases and J by 1 base, with 16 bases between the two germline ends. CDR3: CASIIAGTQNTEAFF. CDR3 nucleotide sequence: TGTGCCAGTATTATCGCCGGGACACAGAACACTGAAGCTTTCTTT.

This clone was observed once. The rearrangement uses TRBV18 and TRBJ2-7; D ambiguous. This CDR3 is 15 amino acids long. Trimming stripped 2 bases from V and 0 bases from J, with 11 bases between. CDR1 KGHSH and CDR2 LQKENI come from the germline V gene. The CDR3 spells CASSPALKASYEQYF. CDR3 DNA sequence: TGTGCCAGCTCACCAGCCCTTAAGGCCTCCTACGAGCAGTACTTC.

The chain couples TRBV4-1 to TRBJ2-1; 7 positions agree with TRBD1. J lost 3 bases, V lost 1 base, and 6 bases had no gene match. CDR3 size: 16 residues. Germline loops: CDR1 MGHRA, CDR2 YSYEKL. In DNA, the CDR3 is TGCGCCAGCAGCCAAGTCCGACAGGGCATCTACAATGAGCAGTTCTTC. Residues: CASSQVRQGIYNEQFF.

This rearrangement joins TRBV14 to TRBJ2-7; D ambiguous. The CDR3 sequence is 13 residues long. Trimming took off 0 bases at V and 2 bases at J, with 5 bases between the two ends. Germline V gene lookup returns CDR1 SGHDN and CDR2 FVKESK. The CDR3 loop is CASSQDDPYEQYF. The CDR3 region has the DNA TGTGCCAGCAGCCAAGATGATCCCTACGAGCAGTACTTC.

The chain has TRBV21-1 and TRBJ1-1. TRBV21-1 is deemed a pseudogene. The CDR3 consists of 20 residues. CDR3 DNA sequence: TGTGCCAGCAGCAAAACGAAAAGCGGGAGGGTGGCGTCGATGAACACTGAAGCTTTCTTT. This sequence encodes CASSKTKSGRVASMNTEAFF.

A remark on this clone: This sample also contains other DNA sequences that code for the same CDR3. The CDR3 sequence: CASSLLNLWTNQPQHF. CDR3 bases: TGTGCCAGCAGTTTATTGAATCTCTGGACCAATCAGCCCCAGCATTTT. V and J are TRBV28 and TRBJ1-5; no reliable D call. Trimming removed 1 base from V and 3 bases from J, with 13 bases in between. This CDR3 is built from 16 residues. Germline loops: CDR1 MDHEN, CDR2 SYDVKM.

This rearrangement joins TRBV4-1 to TRBJ2-7, with D possibly being TRBD2 (5 bases). Between the trimmed V and J ends, which lost 0 bases and 1 base, there was a span of 13 bases. The CDR3 extends over 16 amino acids. Germline V gene lookup returns CDR1 MGHRA and CDR2 YSYEKL. CDR3 residues: CASSQDTGSRSYEQYF. The CDR3, as DNA: TGCGCCAGCAGCCAAGATACGGGGAGTCGGTCCTACGAGCAGTACTTC.

The V gene is TRBV7-3, the J gene TRBJ2-1; D tentatively reads TRBD1 or TRBD2 (5 bases each). With 3 bases removed from V and 7 bases from J, the gap between germline ends came to 10 bases. The CDR3 is made up of 13 amino acids. Per germline, CDR1 SGHTA and CDR2 FQGTGA. CDR3 coding DNA: TGTGCCAGCAGCTTTGTTTGGGGGAATGAGCAGTTCTTC. This sequence encodes CASSFVWGNEQFF. The full variable domain, rest sourced from reference TRBV7-3 and TRBJ2-1, is GAGVSQTPSNKVTEKGKYVELRCDPISGHTALYWYRQSLGQGPEFLIYFQGTGAADDSGLPNDRFFAVRPEGSVSTLKIQRTERGDSAVYLCASSFVWGNEQFFGPGTRLTVL.

This chain connects TRBV5-4 to TRBJ1-3, with D possibly matching TRBD1 (5 bases). The CDR3 runs 14 residues. Trimming took off 2 bases at V and 3 bases at J, with 9 bases between the two ends. CDR1 and CDR2 from the germline V gene are SGHNT and YYREEE (reference sequence). CDR3 DNA: TGTGCCAGCAGCTTCGGGGGGATTGGAAACACCATATATTTT. Translated: CASSFGGIGNTIYF.

This clone has only one observation. The chain employs TRBV23-1 and TRBJ1-3; D is undetermined. TRBV23-1 belongs to the ORF category, with a function that is uncertain. The CDR3 sequence is 16 residues long. V lost 6 bases and J lost 8, with 23 bases in between. DNA of the CDR3: TGCGCCAGCAGACCCTGGGCCGGGTCCTCAGGACACACCATATATTTT. This translates into CASRPWAGSSGHTIYF.

This clone was detected once. The gene calls are TRBV5-5 and TRBJ1-2; D may be TRBD1 (5 bases). CDR1 and CDR2 (germline): SGHKS, YYEKEE (reference sequence). The ends were cut back, 1 base at V and 8 bases at J, with 15 bases in the middle. The CDR3 loop spans 14 amino acids. The CDR3 nucleotides read TGTGCCAGCAGCTTGAATACAGGCCGGCGAGGCTACACCTTC. It translates to CASSLNTGRRGYTF.

The chain is built from TRBV6-5 and TRBJ2-2; no definite D call. Germline-derived CDR1 and CDR2 are MNHEY and SVGAGI. Trimming removed 0 bases from V and 2 bases from J, with 7 bases in between. The CDR3 is 15 amino acids. The CDR3 region is CASSYSIVNTGELFF. The CDR3 nucleotides are TGTGCCAGCAGTTACTCGATTGTCAACACCGGGGAGCTGTTTTTT.

The rearrangement joins TRBV27 to TRBJ2-7; tentative D call: TRBD2 (6 bases). This CDR3 contains 14 residues. The germline CDR1 and CDR2 sequences are MNHEY and SMNVEV (reference sequence). V lost 3 bases and J lost 0, with 9 bases in between. CDR3 residues: CASSFRDSSYEQYF. The CDR3 DNA is TGTGCCAGCAGTTTCCGGGACTCCTCCTACGAGCAGTACTTC.

V usage is TRBV5-1 and J usage is TRBJ2-1, with D unclear. With 0 bases removed from V and 7 bases from J, the gap between germline ends came to 5 bases. This CDR3 has 12 residues. Germline V lookup: CDR1 SGHRS, CDR2 YFSETQ. The chain's CDR3 is CASSLDGNEQFF. CDR3 nucleotides: TGCGCCAGCAGCTTGGACGGTAATGAGCAGTTCTTC.

This chain links TRBV9 with TRBJ1-2; D is perhaps TRBD1 (6 bases). CDR3 length: 14 residues. The germline V gene encodes CDR1 SGDLS and CDR2 YYNGEE. V was pared by 3 bases and J by 5 bases, with 14 bases between. CDR3 sequence: CASSAGEGWYGYTF. CDR3 sequence (DNA): TGTGCCAGCAGCGCAGGGGAGGGTTGGTATGGCTACACCTTC.

The chain joins TRBV6-4 to TRBJ2-3; 7 positions agree with TRBD2. The CDR3 extends over 15 amino acids. V lost 3 bases to trimming and J lost 0 bases; unmatched junction nucleotides: 3. Germline lookup yields CDR1 MRHNA and CDR2 SNTAGT. CDR3 region: CASSENSGSTDTQYF. The CDR3 bases are TGTGCCAGCAGTGAGAATAGCGGGAGCACAGATACGCAGTATTTT.

The chain employs TRBV28 and TRBJ1-2; 7 positions agree with TRBD1. The CDR3 is made up of 16 amino acids. Germline CDR1 and CDR2: MDHEN and SYDVKM. V lost 6 bases, J lost 5 bases, and 15 bases stayed unmatched. The CDR3 nucleotides read TGTGCCAGCAGGAACGGCCCGGGACAGACATATTATGGCTACACCTTC. Residues: CASRNGPGQTYYGYTF.

V is TRBV6-6 and J is TRBJ2-7; TRBD2 is a possible D gene (5 bases). The V end was cut by 8 bases, the J end by 5 bases, with 16 bases between. The length of the CDR3 is 13 residues. The germline CDR1 and CDR2 sequences are MNHNY and SVGAGI (reference sequence). In DNA, the CDR3 is TGTGCCAGCCGAGGGAGTTTTATGCACGAGCAGTACTTC. Protein sequence: CASRGSFMHEQYF.

The CDR3, as DNA: TGTGCCAGCAGTTTTCGGCTAGCGGGAGAACTGCTCTACGAGCAGTACTTC. As protein: CASSFRLAGELLYEQYF. The rearrangement joins TRBV28 to TRBJ2-7; 10 positions match TRBD2. Germline V gene sequence: CDR1 MDHEN, CDR2 SYDVKM. V trimming: 3 bases; J trimming: 3 bases; junction bases outside the gene matches: 11. CDR3 length equals 17 residues.

The rearrangement joins TRBV7-9 to TRBJ2-7; D is possibly TRBD1 (6 bases). V was pared by 5 bases and J by 4 bases, with 21 bases between. Germline V gives CDR1 SEHNR, CDR2 FQNEAQ (reference sequence). The length of the CDR3 is 16 residues. The CDR3 coding sequence is TGTGCCAGCAGCATTTCCTCCGGGACACCTTATTACGAGCAGTACTTC. Translation gives CASSISSGTPYYEQYF.

The chain carries TRBV9 and TRBJ2-3; TRBD1 matches 8 bases. The germline V gene encodes CDR1 SGDLS and CDR2 YYNGEE. V lost 4 bases, J lost 2 bases, and 12 bases stayed unmatched. This CDR3 contains 17 residues. CDR3 sequence reads: CASSLTGQGLDTDTQYF. For the CDR3, the DNA is TGTGCCAGCAGCCTTACCGGACAGGGCTTAGACACAGATACGCAGTATTTT.

The chain carries TRBV27 and TRBJ1-4, with 8 bases fitting TRBD1. Germline assignment: CDR1 MNHEY and CDR2 SMNVEV (reference sequence). The CDR3 contains 15 residues. Germline trimming cut 5 bases from V and 13 bases from J; bases unmatched to any gene: 15. The CDR3 bases are TGTGCCAGCAGTCCCTGGGACAGGCCCACCCGAGGACTGTTTTTT. It yields the protein CASSPWDRPTRGLFF.